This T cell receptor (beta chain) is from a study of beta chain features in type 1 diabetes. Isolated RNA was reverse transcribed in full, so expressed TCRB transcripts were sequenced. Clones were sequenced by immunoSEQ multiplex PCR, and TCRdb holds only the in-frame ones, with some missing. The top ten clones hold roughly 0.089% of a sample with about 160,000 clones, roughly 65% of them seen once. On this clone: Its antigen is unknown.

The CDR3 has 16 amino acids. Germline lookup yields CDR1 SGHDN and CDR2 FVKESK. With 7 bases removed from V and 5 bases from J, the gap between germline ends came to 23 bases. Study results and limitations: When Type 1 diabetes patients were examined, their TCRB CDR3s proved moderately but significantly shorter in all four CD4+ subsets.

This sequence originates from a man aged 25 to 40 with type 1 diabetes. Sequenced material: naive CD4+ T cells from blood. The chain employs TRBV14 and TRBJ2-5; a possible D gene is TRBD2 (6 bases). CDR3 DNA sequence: TGTGCCAGCAAGCGCCAACTAGCTATGGAGGAGGAGACCCAGTACTTC. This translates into CASKRQLAMEEETQYF.